This T cell receptor (beta chain) derives from a study of sequential checkpoint blockade in melanoma. Turning to the study itself: After both sequences, patients received maintenance nivolumab.

Sample treatment: randomized to nivolumab then ipilimumab (arm A) or the reverse (arm B). Germline loops: CDR1 SGHVS, CDR2 FQNEAQ. V trimming: 3 bases; J trimming: 11 bases; junction bases outside the gene matches: 7. The CDR3 length is 15 residues. This clone was recorded once. Sequenced by immunoSEQ multiplex PCR; TCRdb stores in-frame clones only, minus some. The sample has approximately 11,000 clones, 70% to 85% seen once; the top ten hold approximately 50%. This TCR derives from a human donor with melanoma. The sample was CD8+ T cells sorted from blood (inferred from file names), taken from a patient given nivolumab and ipilimumab in sequence. The chain couples TRBV7-8 to TRBJ2-2, with TRBD2 matching 12 bases. In nucleotides, the CDR3 is TGTGCCAGCAGCTTCTGGGCTAGCGGGGGGGATGAGCTGTTTTTT. This translates into CASSFWASGGDELFF.